This T cell receptor beta chain was sequenced in a study of spatial heterogeneity in lung cancer. As for the study in general: When follow-up PBMC samples existed, they were sequenced (at a median of roughly 2 years after resection).

Time point reported: blood at routine non-recurrence follow-up after resection. The authors sequenced whole RNA from tumor, nontumor lung or frozen PBMC without sorting. The CDR3 contains 11 residues. Between the trimmed V and J ends, which lost 2 bases and 4 bases, there was a span of 3 bases. Germline lookup yields CDR1 SEHNR and CDR2 FQNEAQ (reference sequence). This clonotype has ten or more counts. TCRdb processed the 5' RACE reads anew with MiXCR; each CDR3 protein has one entry. This table has under 75,000 distinct CDR3 sequences, roughly 8.9% appearing once. This sequence was found in a female donor with early-stage non-small cell lung cancer. Sequenced material: PBMCs, taken at follow-up. The chain uses TRBV7-9 and TRBJ2-7; D is unclear. The CDR3 DNA reads TGTGCCAGCAGCTTAATTTACGAGCAGTACTTC. It codes for CASSLIYEQYF.